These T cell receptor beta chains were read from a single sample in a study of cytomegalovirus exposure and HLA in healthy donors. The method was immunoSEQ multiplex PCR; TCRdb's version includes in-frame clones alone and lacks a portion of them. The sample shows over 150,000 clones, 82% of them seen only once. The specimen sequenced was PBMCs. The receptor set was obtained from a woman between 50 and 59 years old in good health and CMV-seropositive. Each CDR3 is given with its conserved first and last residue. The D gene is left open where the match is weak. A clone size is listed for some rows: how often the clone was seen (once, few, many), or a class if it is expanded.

CAWASGGMGKNSQYF,TGTGCCTGGGCATCAGGGGGCATGGGCAAAAACAGTCAGTACTTC,TRBD1,15,TRBV30,NA,TRBJ2-4
CASSAQGQGRGNGYTF,TGTGCCAGCAGTGCCCAGGGACAGGGGAGGGGGAATGGCTACACCTTC,TRBD1,16,TRBV28,NA,TRBJ1-2
CASRAIPLSYGYTF,TGTGCCAGCAGAGCGATCCCTCTCAGTTATGGCTACACCTTC,NA,14,TRBV2,NA,TRBJ1-2
CASSLAKAADEQFF,TGCGCCAGCAGCTTGGCCAAGGCGGCCGATGAGCAGTTCTTC,NA,14,TRBV5-1,NA,TRBJ2-1
CASSARTSGGADEQFF,TGTGCCAGCAGCGCCCGCACTAGCGGGGGGGCCGATGAGCAGTTCTTC,TRBD2,16,TRBV9,NA,TRBJ2-1
CASSLTGDYEQYF,TGTGCCAGCAGCTTAACAGGGGACTACGAGCAGTACTTC,TRBD1,13,TRBV13,NA,TRBJ2-7
CASSLVSGLSGNTIYF,TGTGCCAGCAGCTTAGTTTCAGGGCTCTCTGGAAACACCATATATTTT,NA,16,TRBV7-9,NA,TRBJ1-3
CSVEVLAGERELFF,TGCAGCGTTGAGGTACTAGCGGGAGAGAGGGAGCTGTTTTTT,TRBD2,14,TRBV29-1,once,TRBJ2-2
CASSQAADTQYF,TGCGCCAGCAGCCAAGCCGCGGATACGCAGTATTTT,NA,12,TRBV4-1,NA,TRBJ2-3
CASRRGGSYNEQFF,TGTGCCAGCAGGCGCGGAGGCTCCTACAATGAGCAGTTCTTC,NA,14,TRBV7-2,NA,TRBJ2-1
CASSLGDYGYTF,TGTGCCAGCAGCTTAGGAGACTATGGCTACACCTTC,NA,12,TRBV7-8,NA,TRBJ1-2
CASQGYTDTQYF,TGTGCCAGTCAGGGATACACAGATACGCAGTATTTT,NA,12,TRBV19,NA,TRBJ2-3
CSSSSTHRGLYEQYF,TGTTCCAGCAGCTCAACTCACAGGGGCCTCTACGAGCAGTACTTC,TRBD1,15,TRBV7-9,NA,TRBJ2-7
CASSLLTSPNEQFF,TGTGCCAGCAGTTTACTGACTAGCCCCAATGAGCAGTTCTTC,TRBD2,14,TRBV27,NA,TRBJ2-1